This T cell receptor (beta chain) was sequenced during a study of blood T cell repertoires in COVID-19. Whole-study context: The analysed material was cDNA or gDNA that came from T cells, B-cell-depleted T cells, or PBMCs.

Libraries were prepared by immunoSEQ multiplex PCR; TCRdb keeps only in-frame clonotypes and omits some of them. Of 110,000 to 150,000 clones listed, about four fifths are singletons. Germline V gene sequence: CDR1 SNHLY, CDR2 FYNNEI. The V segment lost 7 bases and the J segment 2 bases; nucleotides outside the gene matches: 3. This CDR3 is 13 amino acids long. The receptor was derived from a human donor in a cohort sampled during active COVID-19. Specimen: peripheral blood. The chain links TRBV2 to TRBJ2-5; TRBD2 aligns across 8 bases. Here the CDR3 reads CASISGGQETQYF. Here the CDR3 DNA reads TGTGCCAGCATTTCGGGGGGGCAAGAGACCCAGTACTTC.